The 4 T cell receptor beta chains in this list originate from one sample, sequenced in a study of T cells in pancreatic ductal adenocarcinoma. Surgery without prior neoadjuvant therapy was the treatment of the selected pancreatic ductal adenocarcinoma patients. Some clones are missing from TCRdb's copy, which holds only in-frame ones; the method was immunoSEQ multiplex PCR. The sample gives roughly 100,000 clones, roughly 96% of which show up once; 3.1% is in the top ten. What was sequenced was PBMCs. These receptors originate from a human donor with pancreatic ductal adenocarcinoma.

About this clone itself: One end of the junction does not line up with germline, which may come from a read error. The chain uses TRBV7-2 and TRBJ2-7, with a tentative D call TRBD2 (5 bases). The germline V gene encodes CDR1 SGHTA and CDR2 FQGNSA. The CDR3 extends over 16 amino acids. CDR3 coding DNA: TGTGCCAGCAGCCTAGCAGCGCAAGCTCGTATCTACGAGCAGTACTTC. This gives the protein CASSLAAQARIYEQYF.

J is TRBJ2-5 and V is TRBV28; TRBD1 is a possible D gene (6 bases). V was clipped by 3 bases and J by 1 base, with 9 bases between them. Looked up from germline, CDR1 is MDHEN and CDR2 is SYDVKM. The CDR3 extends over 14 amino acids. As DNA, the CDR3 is TGTGCCAGCAGTTTTTTCAGGGGCCAAGAGACCCAGTACTTC. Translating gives CASSFFRGQETQYF.

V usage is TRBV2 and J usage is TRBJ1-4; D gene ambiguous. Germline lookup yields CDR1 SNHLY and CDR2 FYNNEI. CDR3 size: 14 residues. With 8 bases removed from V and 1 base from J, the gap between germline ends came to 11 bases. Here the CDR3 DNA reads TGTGCCAGCTCCCAAACAGTAACTAATGAAAAACTGTTTTTT. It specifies CASSQTVTNEKLFF.

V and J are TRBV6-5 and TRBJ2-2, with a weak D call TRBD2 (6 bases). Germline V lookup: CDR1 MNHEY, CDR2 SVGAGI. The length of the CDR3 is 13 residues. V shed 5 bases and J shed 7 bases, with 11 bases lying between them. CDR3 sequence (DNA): TGTGCCAGCAGTCTACGGGAGAACGGGGAGCTGTTTTTT. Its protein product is CASSLRENGELFF.